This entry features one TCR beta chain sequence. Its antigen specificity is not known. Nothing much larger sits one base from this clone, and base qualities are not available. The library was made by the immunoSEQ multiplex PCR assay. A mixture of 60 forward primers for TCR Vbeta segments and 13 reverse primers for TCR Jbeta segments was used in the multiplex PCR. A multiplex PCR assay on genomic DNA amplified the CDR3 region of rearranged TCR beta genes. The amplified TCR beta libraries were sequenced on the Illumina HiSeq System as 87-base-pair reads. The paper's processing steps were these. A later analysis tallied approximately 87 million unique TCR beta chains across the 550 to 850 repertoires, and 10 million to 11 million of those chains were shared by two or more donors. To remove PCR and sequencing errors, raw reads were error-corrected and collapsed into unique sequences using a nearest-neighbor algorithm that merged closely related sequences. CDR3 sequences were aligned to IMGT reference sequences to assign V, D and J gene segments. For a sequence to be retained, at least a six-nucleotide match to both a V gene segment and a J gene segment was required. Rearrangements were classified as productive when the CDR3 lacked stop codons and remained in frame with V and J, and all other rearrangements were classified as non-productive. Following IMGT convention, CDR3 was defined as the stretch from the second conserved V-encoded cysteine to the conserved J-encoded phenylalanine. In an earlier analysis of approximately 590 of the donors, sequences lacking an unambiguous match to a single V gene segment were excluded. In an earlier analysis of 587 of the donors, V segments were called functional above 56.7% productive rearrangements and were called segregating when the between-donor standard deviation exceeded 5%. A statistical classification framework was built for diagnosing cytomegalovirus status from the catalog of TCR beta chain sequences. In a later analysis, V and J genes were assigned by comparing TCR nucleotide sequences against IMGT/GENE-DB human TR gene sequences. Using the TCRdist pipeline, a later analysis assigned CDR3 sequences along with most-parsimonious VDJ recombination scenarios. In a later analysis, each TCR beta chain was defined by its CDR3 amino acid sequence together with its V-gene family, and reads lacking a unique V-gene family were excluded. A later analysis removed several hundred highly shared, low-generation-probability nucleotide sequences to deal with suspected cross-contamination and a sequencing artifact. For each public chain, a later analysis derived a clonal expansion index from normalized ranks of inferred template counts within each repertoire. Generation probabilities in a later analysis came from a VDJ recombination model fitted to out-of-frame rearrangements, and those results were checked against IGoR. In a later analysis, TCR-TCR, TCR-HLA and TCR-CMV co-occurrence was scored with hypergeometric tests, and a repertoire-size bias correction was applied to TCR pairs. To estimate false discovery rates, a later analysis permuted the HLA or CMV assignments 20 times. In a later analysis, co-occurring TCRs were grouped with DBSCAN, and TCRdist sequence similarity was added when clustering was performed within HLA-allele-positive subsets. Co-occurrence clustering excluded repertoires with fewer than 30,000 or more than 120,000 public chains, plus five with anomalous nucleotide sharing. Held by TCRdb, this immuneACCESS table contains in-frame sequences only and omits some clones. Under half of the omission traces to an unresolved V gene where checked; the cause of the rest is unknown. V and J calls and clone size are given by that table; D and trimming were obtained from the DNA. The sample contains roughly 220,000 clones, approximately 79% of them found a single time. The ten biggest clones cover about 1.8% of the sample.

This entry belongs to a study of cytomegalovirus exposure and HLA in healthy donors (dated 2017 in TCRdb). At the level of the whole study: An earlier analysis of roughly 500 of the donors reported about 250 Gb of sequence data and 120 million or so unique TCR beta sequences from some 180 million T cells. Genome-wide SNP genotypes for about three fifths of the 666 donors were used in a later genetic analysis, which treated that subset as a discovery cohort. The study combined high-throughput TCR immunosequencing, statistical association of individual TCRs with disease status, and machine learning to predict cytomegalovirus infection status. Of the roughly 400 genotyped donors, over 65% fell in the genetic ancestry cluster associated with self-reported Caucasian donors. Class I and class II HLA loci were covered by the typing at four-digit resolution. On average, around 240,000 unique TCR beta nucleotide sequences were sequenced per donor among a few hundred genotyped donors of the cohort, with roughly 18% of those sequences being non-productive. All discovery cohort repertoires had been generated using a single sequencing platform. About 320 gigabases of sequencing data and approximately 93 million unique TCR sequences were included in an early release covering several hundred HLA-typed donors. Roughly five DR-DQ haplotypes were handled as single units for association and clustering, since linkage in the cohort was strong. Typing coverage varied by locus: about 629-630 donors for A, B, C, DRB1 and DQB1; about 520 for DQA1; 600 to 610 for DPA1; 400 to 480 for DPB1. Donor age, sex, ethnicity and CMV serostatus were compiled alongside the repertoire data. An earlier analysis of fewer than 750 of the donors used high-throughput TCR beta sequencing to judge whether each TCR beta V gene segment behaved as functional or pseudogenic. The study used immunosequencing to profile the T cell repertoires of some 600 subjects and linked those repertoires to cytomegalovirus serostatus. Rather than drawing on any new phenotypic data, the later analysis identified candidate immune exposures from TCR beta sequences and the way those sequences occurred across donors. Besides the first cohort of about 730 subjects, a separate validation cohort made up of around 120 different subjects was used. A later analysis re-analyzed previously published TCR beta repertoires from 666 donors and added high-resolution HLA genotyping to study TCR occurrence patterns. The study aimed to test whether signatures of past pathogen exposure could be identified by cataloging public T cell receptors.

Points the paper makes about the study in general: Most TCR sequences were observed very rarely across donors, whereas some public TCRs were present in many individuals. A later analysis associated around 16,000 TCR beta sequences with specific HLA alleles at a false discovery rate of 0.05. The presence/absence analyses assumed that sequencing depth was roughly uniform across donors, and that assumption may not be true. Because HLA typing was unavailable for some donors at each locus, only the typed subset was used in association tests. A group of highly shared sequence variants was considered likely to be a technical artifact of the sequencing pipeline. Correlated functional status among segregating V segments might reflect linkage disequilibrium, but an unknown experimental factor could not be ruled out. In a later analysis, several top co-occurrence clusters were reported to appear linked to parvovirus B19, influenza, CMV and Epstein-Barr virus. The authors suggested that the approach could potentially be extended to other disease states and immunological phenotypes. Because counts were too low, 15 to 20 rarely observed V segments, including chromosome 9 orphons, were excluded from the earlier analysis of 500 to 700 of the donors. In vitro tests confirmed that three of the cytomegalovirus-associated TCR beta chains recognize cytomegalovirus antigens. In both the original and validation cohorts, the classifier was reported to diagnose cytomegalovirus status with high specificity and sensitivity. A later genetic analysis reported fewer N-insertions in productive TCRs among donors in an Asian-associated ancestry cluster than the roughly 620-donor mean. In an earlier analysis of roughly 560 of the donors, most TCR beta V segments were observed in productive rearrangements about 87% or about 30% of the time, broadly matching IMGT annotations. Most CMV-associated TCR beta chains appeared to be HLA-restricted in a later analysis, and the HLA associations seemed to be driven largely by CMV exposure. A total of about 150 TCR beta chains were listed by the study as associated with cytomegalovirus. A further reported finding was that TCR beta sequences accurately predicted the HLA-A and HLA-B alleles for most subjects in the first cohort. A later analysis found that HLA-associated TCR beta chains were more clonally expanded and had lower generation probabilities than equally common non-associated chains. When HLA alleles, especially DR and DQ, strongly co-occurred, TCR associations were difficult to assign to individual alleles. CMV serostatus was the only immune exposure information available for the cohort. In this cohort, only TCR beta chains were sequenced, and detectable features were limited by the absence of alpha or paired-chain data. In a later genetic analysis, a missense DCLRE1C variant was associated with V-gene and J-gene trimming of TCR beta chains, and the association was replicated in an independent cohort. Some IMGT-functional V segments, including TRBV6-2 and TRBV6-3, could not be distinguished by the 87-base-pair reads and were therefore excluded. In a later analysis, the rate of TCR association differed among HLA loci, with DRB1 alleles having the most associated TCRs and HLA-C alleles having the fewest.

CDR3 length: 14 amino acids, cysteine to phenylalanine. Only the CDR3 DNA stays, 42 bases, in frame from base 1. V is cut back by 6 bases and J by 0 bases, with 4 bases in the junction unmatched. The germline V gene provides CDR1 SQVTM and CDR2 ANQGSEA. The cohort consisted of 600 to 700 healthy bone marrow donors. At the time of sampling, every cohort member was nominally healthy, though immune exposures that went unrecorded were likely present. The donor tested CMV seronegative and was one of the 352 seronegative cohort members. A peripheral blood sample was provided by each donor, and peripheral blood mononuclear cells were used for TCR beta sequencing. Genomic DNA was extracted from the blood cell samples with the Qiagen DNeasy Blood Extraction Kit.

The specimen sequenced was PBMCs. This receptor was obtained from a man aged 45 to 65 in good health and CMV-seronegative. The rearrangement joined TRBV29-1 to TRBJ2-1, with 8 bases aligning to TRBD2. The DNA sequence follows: TGCAGCGTCCCGAGCGGGAGCTCCTACAATGAGCAGTTCTTC. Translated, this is CSVPSGSSYNEQFF.